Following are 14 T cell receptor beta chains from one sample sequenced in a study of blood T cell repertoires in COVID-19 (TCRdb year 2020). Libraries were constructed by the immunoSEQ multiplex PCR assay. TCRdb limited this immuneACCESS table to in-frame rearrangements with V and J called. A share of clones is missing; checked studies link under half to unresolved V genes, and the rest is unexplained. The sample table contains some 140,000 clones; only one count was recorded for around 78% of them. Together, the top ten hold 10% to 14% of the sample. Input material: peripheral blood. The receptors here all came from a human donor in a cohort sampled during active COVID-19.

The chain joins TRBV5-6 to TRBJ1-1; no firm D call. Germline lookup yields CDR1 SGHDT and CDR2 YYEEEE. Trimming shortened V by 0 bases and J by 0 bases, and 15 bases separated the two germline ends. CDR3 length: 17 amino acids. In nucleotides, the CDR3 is TGTGCCAGCAGCTTGGTGTCCCAGAATTACATGAACACTGAAGCTTTCTTT. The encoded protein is CASSLVSQNYMNTEAFF.

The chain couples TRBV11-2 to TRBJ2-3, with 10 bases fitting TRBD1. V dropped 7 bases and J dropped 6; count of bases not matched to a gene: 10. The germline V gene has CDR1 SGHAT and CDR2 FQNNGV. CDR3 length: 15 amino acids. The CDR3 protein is CASTGQGGVVDTQYF. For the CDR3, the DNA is TGTGCCAGCACCGGACAGGGGGGTGTTGTGGATACGCAGTATTTT. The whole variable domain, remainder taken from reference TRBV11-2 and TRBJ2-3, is EAGVAQSPRYKIIEKRQSVAFWCNPISGHATLYWYQQILGQGPKLLIQFQNNGVVDDSQLPKDRFSAERLKGVDSTLKIQPAKLEDSAVYLCASTGQGGVVDTQYFGPGTRLTVL.

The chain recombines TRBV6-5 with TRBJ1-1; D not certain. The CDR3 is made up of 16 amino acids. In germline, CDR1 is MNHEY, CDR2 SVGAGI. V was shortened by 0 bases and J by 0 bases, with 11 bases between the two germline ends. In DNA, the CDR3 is TGTGCCAGCAGTTACTCGAAGTATCAGTTGAACACTGAAGCTTTCTTT. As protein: CASSYSKYQLNTEAFF.

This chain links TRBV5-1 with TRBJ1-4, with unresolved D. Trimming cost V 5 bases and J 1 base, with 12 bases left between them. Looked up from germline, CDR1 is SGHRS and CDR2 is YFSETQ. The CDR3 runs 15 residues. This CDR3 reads CASSLGGKTNEKLFF. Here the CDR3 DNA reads TGCGCCAGCAGTCTAGGCGGGAAAACTAATGAAAAACTGTTTTTT.

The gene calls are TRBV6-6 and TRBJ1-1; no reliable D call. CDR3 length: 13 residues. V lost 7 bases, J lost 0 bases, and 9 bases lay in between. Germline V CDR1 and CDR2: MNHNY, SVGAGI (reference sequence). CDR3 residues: CASTRGVNTEAFF. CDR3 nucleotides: TGTGCCAGCACCCGGGGAGTGAACACTGAAGCTTTCTTT.

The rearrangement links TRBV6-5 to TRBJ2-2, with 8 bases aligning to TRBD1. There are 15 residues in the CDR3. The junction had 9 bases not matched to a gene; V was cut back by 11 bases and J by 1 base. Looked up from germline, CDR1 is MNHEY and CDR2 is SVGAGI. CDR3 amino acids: CARGQGNRNTGELFF. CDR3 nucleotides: TGTGCCCGCGGACAGGGCAACAGGAACACCGGGGAGCTGTTTTTT.

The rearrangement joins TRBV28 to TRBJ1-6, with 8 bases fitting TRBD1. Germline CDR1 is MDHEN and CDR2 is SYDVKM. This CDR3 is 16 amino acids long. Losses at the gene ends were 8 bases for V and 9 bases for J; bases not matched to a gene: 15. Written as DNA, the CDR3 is TGTGCCAGCCGAGATAGAAAGACAGGGGCCGGTTCACCCCTCCACTTT. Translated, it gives CASRDRKTGAGSPLHF.

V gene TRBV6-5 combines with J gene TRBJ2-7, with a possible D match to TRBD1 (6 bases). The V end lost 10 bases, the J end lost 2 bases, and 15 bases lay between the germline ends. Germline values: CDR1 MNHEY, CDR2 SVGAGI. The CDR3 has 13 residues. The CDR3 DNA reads TGTGCCACAGGGACCGGGACAACCTACGAGCAGTACTTC. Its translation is CATGTGTTYEQYF.

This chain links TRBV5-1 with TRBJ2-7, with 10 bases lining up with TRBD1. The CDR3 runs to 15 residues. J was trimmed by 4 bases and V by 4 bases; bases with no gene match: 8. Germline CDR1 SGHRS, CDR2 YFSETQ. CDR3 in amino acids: CASSEPGTGEYEQYF. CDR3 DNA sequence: TGCGCCAGCAGCGAACCCGGGACAGGGGAATACGAGCAGTACTTC.

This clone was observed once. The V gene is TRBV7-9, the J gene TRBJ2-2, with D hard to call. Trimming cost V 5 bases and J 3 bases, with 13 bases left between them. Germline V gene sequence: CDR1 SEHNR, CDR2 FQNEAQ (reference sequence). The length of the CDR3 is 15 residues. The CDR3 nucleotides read TGTGCCAGCAGCCTATCGGGTCCCTACACCGGGGAGCTGTTTTTT. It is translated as CASSLSGPYTGELFF.

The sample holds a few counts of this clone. The CDR3 sequence: CASSDAGGLSNQPQHF. The CDR3 DNA reads as TGTGCCAGCAGTGACGCAGGGGGCCTTAGCAATCAGCCCCAGCATTTT. The rearrangement uses TRBV2 and TRBJ1-5, with 8 bases matching TRBD1. The CDR3 runs 16 residues. Germline loops: CDR1 SNHLY, CDR2 FYNNEI. With 3 bases clipped from V and 0 bases from J, the junction kept 4 bases outside the gene matches.

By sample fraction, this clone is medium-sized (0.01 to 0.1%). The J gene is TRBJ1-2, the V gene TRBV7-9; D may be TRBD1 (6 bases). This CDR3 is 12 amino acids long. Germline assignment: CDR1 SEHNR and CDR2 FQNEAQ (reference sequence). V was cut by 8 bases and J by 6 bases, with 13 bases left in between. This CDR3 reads CASPTGGDGYTF. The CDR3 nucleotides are TGTGCCAGCCCTACTGGGGGCGATGGCTACACCTTC. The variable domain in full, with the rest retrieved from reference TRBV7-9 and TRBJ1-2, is DTGVSQNPRHKITKRGQNVTFRCDPISEHNRLYWYRQTLGQGPEFLTYFQNEAQLEKSRLLSDRFSAERPKGSFSTLEIQRTEQGDSAMYLCASPTGGDGYTFGSGTRLTVV.

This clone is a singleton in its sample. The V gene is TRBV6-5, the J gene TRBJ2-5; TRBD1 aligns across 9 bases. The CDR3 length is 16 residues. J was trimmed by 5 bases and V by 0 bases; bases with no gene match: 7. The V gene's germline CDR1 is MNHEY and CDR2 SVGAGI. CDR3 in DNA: TGTGCCAGCAGTTACTCGAGACGGGACAGGGTGGAGACCCAGTACTTC. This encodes CASSYSRRDRVETQYF.

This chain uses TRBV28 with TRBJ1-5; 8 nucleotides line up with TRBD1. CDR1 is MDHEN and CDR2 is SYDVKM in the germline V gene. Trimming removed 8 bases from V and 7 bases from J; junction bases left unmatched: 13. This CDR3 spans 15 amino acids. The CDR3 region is CASGQPDRAGQPQHF. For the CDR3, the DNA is TGTGCCAGCGGGCAACCGGACAGGGCCGGCCAGCCCCAGCATTTT. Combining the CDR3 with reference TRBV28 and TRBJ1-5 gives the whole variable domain DVKVTQSSRYLVKRTGEKVFLECVQDMDHENMFWYRQDPGLGLRLIYFSYDVKMKEKGDIPEGYSVSREKKERFSLILESASTNQTSMYLCASGQPDRAGQPQHFGDGTRLSIL.